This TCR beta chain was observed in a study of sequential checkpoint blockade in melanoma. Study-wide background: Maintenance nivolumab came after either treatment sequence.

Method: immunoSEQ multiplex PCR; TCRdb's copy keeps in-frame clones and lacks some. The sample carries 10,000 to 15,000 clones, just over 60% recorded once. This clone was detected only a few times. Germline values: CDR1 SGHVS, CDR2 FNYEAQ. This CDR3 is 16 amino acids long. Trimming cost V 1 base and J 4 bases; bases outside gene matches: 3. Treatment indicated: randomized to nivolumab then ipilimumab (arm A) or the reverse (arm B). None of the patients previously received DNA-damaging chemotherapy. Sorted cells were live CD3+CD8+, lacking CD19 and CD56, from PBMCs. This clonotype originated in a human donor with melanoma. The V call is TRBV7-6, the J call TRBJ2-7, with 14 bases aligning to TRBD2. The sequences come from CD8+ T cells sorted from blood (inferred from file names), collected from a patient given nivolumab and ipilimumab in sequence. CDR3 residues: CASSLGTSGRIYEQYF. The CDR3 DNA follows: TGTGCCAGCAGCTTAGGGACTAGCGGGAGGATATACGAGCAGTACTTC.